The 32 T cell receptor beta chains below all came from one sample that was sequenced in a study of T cell repertoires in cytomegalovirus infection (dated 2019 in TCRdb). For sequencing, an Illumina HiSeq 1500 was employed. TCRdb took the public reads, trimmed them with fastp at Q25, ran MiXCR for clone calling and kept in-frame beta chains. Records with the same CDR3 protein are collapsed into one entry carrying the most frequent genes and DNA. The table for this sample lists 310,000 or so distinct CDR3 sequences; about 9.1% of them were counted only once. In total, the top ten clones hold 2% to 3% of the sample. The sequenced material came from PBMCs. The receptors here all came from a human donor in good health (CMV status not recorded). Some clones in this sample may be carry-over from other donors' samples.

This clonotype was counted at least ten times. The chain combines TRBV7-2 with TRBJ1-3; D may be TRBD1 (5 bases). The V and J ends lost 4 bases and 0 bases respectively, with 16 bases between them. The CDR3 is 17 amino acids. The V gene's germline CDR1 is SGHTA and CDR2 FQGNSA. CDR3 sequence (DNA): TGTGCCAGCAGCTCAACAACAGGAGACTTCTCTGGAAACACCATATATTTT. Translated, it gives CASSSTTGDFSGNTIYF.

This clonotype was seen repeatedly, ten times or more. The chain recombines TRBV19 with TRBJ2-4; a weak D match, TRBD2 (6 bases). The CDR3 consists of 18 residues. Germline CDR1 reads LNHDA; CDR2 reads SQIVND (reference sequence). V was shortened by 5 bases and J by 6 bases, with 26 bases between the two germline ends. The CDR3 region is CASSASGTEGRGGNIQYF. CDR3 sequence (DNA): TGTGCCAGTAGTGCTTCCGGGACGGAGGGCCGTGGAGGAAACATTCAGTACTTC.

This clonotype was seen many times. This rearrangement joins TRBV19 to TRBJ2-7; perhaps TRBD1 as D (6 bases). From germline, CDR1 is LNHDA and CDR2 SQIVND (reference sequence). V was cut by 9 bases and J by 6 bases, with 21 bases left in between. This CDR3 is 14 amino acids long. In DNA form, the CDR3 reads TGTGCCAGCACCCCGGGACACGGAATAAGCGAGCAGTACTTC. Protein: CASTPGHGISEQYF.

In its sample, this clonotype was seen many times. V is TRBV20-1 and J is TRBJ1-1; D may be TRBD1 (5 bases). Germline CDR1 and CDR2: DFQATT and SNEGSKA (reference sequence). The CDR3 is made up of 13 amino acids. CDR3 sequence reads: CRGGGGENTEAFF. The DNA for the CDR3 is TGCAGGGGGGGGGGTGGAGAAAACACTGAAGCTTTCTTT.

The table lists this clonotype with many counts. The chain links TRBV29-1 to TRBJ2-1; 7 bases fit TRBD1. The junction had 6 bases not matched to a gene; V was cut back by 7 bases and J by 0 bases. In germline, CDR1 is SQVTM, CDR2 ANQGSEA. The CDR3 sequence is 14 residues long. Here the CDR3 reads CSATGTVSYNEQFF. CDR3 coding DNA: TGCAGCGCGACCGGGACAGTCTCCTACAATGAGCAGTTCTTC.

This clonotype was seen ten or more times. The chain recombines TRBV5-6 with TRBJ2-1; D might be TRBD1 (7 bases). The V gene lost 3 bases and the J gene lost 6 bases, with 16 bases spanning the gap. Germline lookup yields CDR1 SGHDT and CDR2 YYEEEE. CDR3 length: 15 residues. CDR3 nucleotide sequence: TGTGCCAGCAGCTCGACAGGGAGGCGTCGCAATGAGCAGTTCTTC. Protein: CASSSTGRRRNEQFF.

This clonotype was seen at least ten times. The chain has TRBV12-5 and TRBJ2-3; 7 nucleotides line up with TRBD2. The CDR3 is 11 residues long. The trim removed 9 bases at V and 10 bases at J, leaving 7 bases unmatched. Per the germline V gene, CDR1 is LGHNT and CDR2 is FRNRAP. CDR3 residues: CASGRGEPQYF. In DNA form, the CDR3 reads TGTGCTAGCGGTCGGGGGGAGCCGCAGTATTTT.

A few counts support this clonotype. The V call is TRBV5-1, the J call TRBJ2-2, with D perhaps TRBD1 (6 bases). The CDR3 covers 15 residues. The germline V gene encodes CDR1 SGHRS and CDR2 YFSETQ. V shed 3 bases and J shed 3 bases, with 12 bases lying between them. CDR3 bases: TGCGCCAGCAGCTGGGGGCAGGCCGACACCGGGGAGCTGTTTTTT. This encodes CASSWGQADTGELFF.

This clonotype occurred a few times. The J gene is TRBJ2-3, the V gene TRBV7-3, with a possible D match to TRBD1 (5 bases). The CDR3 has 15 amino acids. Germline V gene lookup returns CDR1 SGHTA and CDR2 FQGTGA. Trimming left V 3 bases short and J 1 base short, with 11 bases between. The chain's CDR3 is CASSLGRVGTDTQYF. The CDR3 coding sequence is TGTGCCAGCAGCTTGGGGCGAGTCGGCACAGATACGCAGTATTTT.

This clonotype has a count of ten or more. The chain employs TRBV7-9 and TRBJ1-4; the D gene is possibly TRBD1 (6 bases). The CDR3 runs to 13 residues. V lost 4 bases and J 11 bases, leaving 14 bases between the germline ends. The germline V gene has CDR1 SEHNR and CDR2 FQNEAQ (reference sequence). The CDR3 loop is CASSSRDNQKLFF. The CDR3 DNA reads as TGTGCCAGCAGCTCAAGGGACAATCAGAAACTGTTTTTT. Supplemented by reference TRBV7-9 and TRBJ1-4, the full variable domain reads DTGVSQNPRHKITKRGQNVTFRCDPISEHNRLYWYRQTLGQGPEFLTYFQNEAQLEKSRLLSDRFSAERPKGSFSTLEIQRTEQGDSAMYLCASSSRDNQKLFFGSGTQLSVL.

This clonotype was recorded many times. This chain joins TRBV6-1 and TRBJ2-1; the D gene could be TRBD1 or TRBD2 (5 bases each). Trimming shortened V by 11 bases and J by 15 bases, and 20 bases separated the two germline ends. CDR1 MNHNS and CDR2 SASEGT come from the germline V gene. This CDR3 has 11 amino acids. CDR3 in DNA: TGTGCCGGTAAATTTCGGGGCTGTCCGTTCTTC. The encoded protein is CAGKFRGCPFF.

In its sample, this clonotype was seen many times. This chain links TRBV7-8 with TRBJ1-4; weak D call: TRBD1 (5 bases). The CDR3 covers 14 residues. V dropped 7 bases and J dropped 6 bases, with 15 bases sitting between them. In germline, CDR1 is SGHVS, CDR2 FQNEAQ. The CDR3 DNA reads TGTGCCAGCACCTACGGGACGGTTTATGAAAAACTGTTTTTT. It yields the protein CASTYGTVYEKLFF.

At least ten counts were recorded for this clonotype. J is TRBJ2-2 and V is TRBV4-1, with 8 bases matching TRBD2. The V segment lost 0 bases and the J segment 4 bases; nucleotides outside the gene matches: 13. Looked up from germline, CDR1 is MGHRA and CDR2 is YSYEKL. The CDR3 is made up of 19 amino acids. Written as DNA, the CDR3 is TGCGCCAGCAGCCAAGAGAGGAAGCTATCGGGGGGGTTCACCGGGGAGCTGTTTTTT. Protein: CASSQERKLSGGFTGELFF.

Many counts were recorded for this clonotype. The CDR3, as DNA: TGTGCCAGCCTTCCGACAGGGGCCAAAAACATTCAGTACTTC. The encoded protein is CASLPTGAKNIQYF. The rearrangement uses TRBV28 and TRBJ2-4; the match to TRBD1 covers 7 bases. This CDR3 comprises 14 residues. V lost 8 bases to trimming and J lost 1 base; unmatched junction nucleotides: 5. CDR1 and CDR2 from the germline V gene are MDHEN and SYDVKM.

The chain uses TRBV9 and TRBJ2-1, with 7 bases that match TRBD1. V was pared by 3 bases and J by 5 bases, with 8 bases of the junction left unmatched. The CDR3 covers 15 residues. The V gene's germline CDR1 is SGDLS and CDR2 YYNGEE. CDR3 DNA sequence: TGTGCCAGCAGCGCCTCCGGGACAGCCCACAATGAGCAGTTCTTC. Protein sequence: CASSASGTAHNEQFF.

This clonotype showed up many times. The chain joins TRBV19 to TRBJ2-7; D gene uncertain. Germline loops: CDR1 LNHDA, CDR2 SQIVND (reference sequence). CDR3 size: 15 residues. Trimming took off 10 bases at V and 0 bases at J, with 19 bases between the two ends. CDR3 loop: CATKPEISSSYEQYF. In nucleotides, the CDR3 is TGTGCCACCAAACCCGAGATCTCGAGCTCCTACGAGCAGTACTTC.

This clonotype was recorded many times. The chain carries TRBV7-8 and TRBJ1-2; unclear D gene. Germline V gene lookup returns CDR1 SGHVS and CDR2 FQNEAQ. The CDR3 loop spans 14 amino acids. V was shortened by 2 bases and J by 10 bases, with 17 bases between the two germline ends. This CDR3 reads CASSLREQAFDYTF. In DNA form, the CDR3 reads TGTGCCAGCAGCTTACGGGAGCAGGCCTTTGACTACACCTTC.

The sample holds many counts of this clonotype. The genes are TRBV7-2 and TRBJ1-2; tentative D call: TRBD1 (5 bases). Germline CDR1 SGHTA, CDR2 FQGNSA. The CDR3 extends over 13 amino acids. Trimming removed 5 bases at V and 3 bases at J, with 10 bases between. CDR3 region: CASSPQEYYGYTF. The DNA of the CDR3 is TGTGCCAGCAGCCCACAGGAATACTATGGCTACACCTTC.

As concerns this clonotype: It may be a read error: a sequence one base away is much more abundant. CDR3 bases: TGTGCCAGCAGTTACAACATCACTGGTATGGTGAATCAGCCCCAGCATTTT. Its protein is CASSYNITGMVNQPQHF. The gene calls are TRBV6-6 and TRBJ1-5; D gene ambiguous. With 2 bases removed from V and 4 bases from J, the gap between germline ends came to 18 bases. Germline CDR1 reads MNHNY; CDR2 reads SVGAGI (reference sequence). The CDR3 totals 17 residues.

This clonotype was seen only once. The V and J genes are TRBV5-1 and TRBJ1-1; D possibly corresponds to TRBD1 (6 bases). Germline-derived CDR1 and CDR2 are SGHRS and YFSETQ. The V gene lost 0 bases and the J gene lost 0 bases, with 12 bases spanning the gap. This CDR3 is built from 16 residues. CDR3 in amino acids: CASSLAGQGLNTEAFF. Here the CDR3 DNA reads TGCGCCAGCAGCTTGGCCGGGCAGGGGTTGAACACTGAAGCTTTCTTT. Supplemented by reference TRBV5-1 and TRBJ1-1, the full variable domain reads KAGVTQTPRYLIKTRGQQVTLSCSPISGHRSVSWYQQTPGQGLQFLFEYFSETQRNKGNFPGRFSGRQFSNSRSEMNVSTLELGDSALYLCASSLAGQGLNTEAFFGQGTRLTVV.

The sample holds a few counts of this clonotype. The V call is TRBV4-1, the J call TRBJ1-1; D may be TRBD1 (6 bases). V shed 0 bases and J shed 1 base, with 9 bases lying between them. The CDR3 is 15 residues long. The germline V gene encodes CDR1 MGHRA and CDR2 YSYEKL. CDR3 loop: CASSQEPGANTEAFF. The CDR3, as DNA: TGCGCCAGCAGCCAAGAACCGGGGGCGAACACTGAAGCTTTCTTT.

This clonotype has at least ten counts. V gene TRBV6-2 or TRBV6-3 combines with J gene TRBJ2-2, with TRBD1 matching over 10 bases. Losses at the gene ends were 7 bases for V and 5 bases for J; bases not matched to a gene: 13. Germline assignment: CDR1 MNHEY and CDR2 SVGEGT. CDR3 length equals 17 residues. CDR3 sequence reads: CASNPFGTGVRTGELFF. CDR3 bases: TGTGCCAGCAACCCCTTCGGGACAGGGGTGAGGACCGGGGAGCTGTTTTTT.

The sample holds many counts of this clonotype. The rearrangement joins TRBV19 to TRBJ2-7, with a possible D match to TRBD1 (6 bases). This CDR3 comprises 16 residues. Germline V gene lookup returns CDR1 LNHDA and CDR2 SQIVND (reference sequence). Trimming cost V 3 bases and J 0 bases, with 15 bases left between them. The CDR3 DNA follows: TGTGCCAGTAGTATGATCCCAGGGACACTCTCCTACGAGCAGTACTTC. Protein sequence: CASSMIPGTLSYEQYF.

This clonotype has ten or more counts. The junction shows a germline mismatch at one end, possibly a read error. The CDR3 coding sequence is TGTGCCAGCAGCGTAACAGGCACCGGGGAGCTGTTTTTT. This sequence encodes CASSVTGTGELFF. The V and J genes are TRBV7-3 and TRBJ2-2, with D possibly being TRBD1 (5 bases). Germline V lookup: CDR1 SGHTA, CDR2 FQGTGA. The CDR3 is 13 amino acids. Full variable domain (remainder filled in from reference TRBV7-3 and TRBJ2-2): GAGVSQTPSNKVTEKGKYVELRCDPISGHTALYWYRQSLGQGPEFLIYFQGTGAADDSGLPNDRFFAVRPEGSVSTLKIQRTERGDSAVYLCASSVTGTGELFFGEGSRLTVL.

In its sample, this clonotype was seen many times. The V gene is TRBV20-1, the J gene TRBJ2-4, with TRBD2 matching 8 bases. Germline trimming cut 6 bases from V and 7 bases from J; bases unmatched to any gene: 8. The CDR3 totals 13 residues. The germline CDR1 and CDR2 sequences are DFQATT and SNEGSKA (reference sequence). Here the CDR3 DNA reads TGCAGTGCCGGGGGGGACTACGCGAACATTCAGTACTTC. Protein sequence: CSAGGDYANIQYF.

A few counts support this clonotype. The chain has TRBV6-5 and TRBJ1-1, with a tentative D call TRBD1 (5 bases). This CDR3 comprises 19 residues. V shed 0 bases and J shed 2 bases, with 22 bases lying between them. Germline V gives CDR1 MNHEY, CDR2 SVGAGI. The CDR3 nucleotides read TGTGCCAGCAGTTACTCGATTGTATTTACAGGACCGTTCAACACTGAAGCTTTCTTT. It translates to CASSYSIVFTGPFNTEAFF.

The J gene is TRBJ2-1, the V gene TRBV29-1, with unresolved D. Trimming cost V 4 bases and J 0 bases, with 10 bases left between them. This CDR3 has 14 residues. Looked up from germline, CDR1 is SQVTM and CDR2 is ANQGSEA. The CDR3 sequence is CSVVPRSSYNEQFF. The CDR3 coding sequence is TGCAGCGTTGTCCCAAGGAGCTCCTACAATGAGCAGTTCTTC.

Many counts were recorded for this clonotype. The rearrangement joins TRBV6-6 to TRBJ2-3; TRBD2 might be the D (6 bases). Looked up from germline, CDR1 is MNHNY and CDR2 is SVGAGI (reference sequence). The CDR3 is 16 residues long. V was cut by 3 bases and J by 3 bases, with 16 bases left in between. The CDR3 region is CASSYFAGPRTDTQYF. CDR3 nucleotide sequence: TGTGCCAGCAGTTATTTCGCGGGGCCGAGGACAGATACGCAGTATTTT.

This clonotype was detected many times. The V gene is TRBV2, the J gene TRBJ1-2; 9 nucleotides align to TRBD1. V shed 6 bases and J 2 bases; nucleotides not matched to a gene: 1. Germline loops: CDR1 SNHLY, CDR2 FYNNEI. This CDR3 has 13 amino acids. The CDR3 nucleotides are TGTGCCAGCAGCACAGGGGGCAACTATGGCTACACCTTC. Residues: CASSTGGNYGYTF.

This clonotype was seen at least ten times. The chain couples TRBV7-2 to TRBJ2-5; TRBD2 matches at 11 bases. Trimming cost V 5 bases and J 5 bases; bases outside gene matches: 10. This CDR3 contains 16 residues. Germline V CDR1 and CDR2: SGHTA, FQGNSA. CDR3 residues: CASSAISGGAAETQYF. CDR3 in DNA: TGTGCCAGCAGCGCAATTAGCGGGGGGGCAGCCGAGACCCAGTACTTC.

V gene TRBV29-1 combines with J gene TRBJ1-1; D perhaps matches TRBD1 (5 bases). Deletions cut 8 bases from V and 0 bases from J, with 13 bases between. The CDR3 has 13 residues. Germline CDR1 and CDR2: SQVTM and ANQGSEA. CDR3 residues: CSLRRGMNTEAFF. In DNA form, the CDR3 reads TGCAGCCTAAGGCGGGGCATGAACACTGAAGCTTTCTTT.

This clonotype came up many times. J is TRBJ2-3 and V is TRBV27, with D perhaps TRBD1 (5 bases). Trimming took 7 bases from V and 4 from J, leaving 6 bases between them. This CDR3 contains 11 residues. Looked up from germline, CDR1 is MNHEY and CDR2 is SMNVEV (reference sequence). CDR3 in amino acids: CASKGSDTQYF. The CDR3 region has the DNA TGTGCCAGCAAGGGGTCAGATACGCAGTATTTT.